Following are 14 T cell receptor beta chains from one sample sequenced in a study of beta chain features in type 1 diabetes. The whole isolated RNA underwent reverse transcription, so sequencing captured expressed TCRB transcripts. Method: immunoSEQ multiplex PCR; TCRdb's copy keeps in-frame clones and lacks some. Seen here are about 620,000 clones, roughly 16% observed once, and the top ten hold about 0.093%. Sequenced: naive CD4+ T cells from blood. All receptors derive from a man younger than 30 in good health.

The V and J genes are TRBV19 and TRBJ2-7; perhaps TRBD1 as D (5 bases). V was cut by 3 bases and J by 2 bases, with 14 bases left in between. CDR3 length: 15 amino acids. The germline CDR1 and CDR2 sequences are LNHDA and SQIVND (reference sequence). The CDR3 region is CASSIRVGPPYEQYF. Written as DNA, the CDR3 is TGTGCCAGTAGTATCCGAGTGGGGCCCCCCTACGAGCAGTACTTC.

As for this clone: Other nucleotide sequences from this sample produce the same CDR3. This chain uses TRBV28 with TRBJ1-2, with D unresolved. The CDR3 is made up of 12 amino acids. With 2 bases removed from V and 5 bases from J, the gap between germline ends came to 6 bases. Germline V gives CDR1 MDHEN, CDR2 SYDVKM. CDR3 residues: CASSLEGYGYTF. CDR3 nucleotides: TGTGCCAGCAGTTTAGAAGGGTATGGCTACACCTTC.

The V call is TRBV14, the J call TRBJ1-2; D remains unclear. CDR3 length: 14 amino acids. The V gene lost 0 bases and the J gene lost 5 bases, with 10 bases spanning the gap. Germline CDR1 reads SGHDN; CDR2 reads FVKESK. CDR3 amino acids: CASSQDGFVYGYTF. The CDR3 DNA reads TGTGCCAGCAGCCAAGATGGTTTTGTTTATGGCTACACCTTC.

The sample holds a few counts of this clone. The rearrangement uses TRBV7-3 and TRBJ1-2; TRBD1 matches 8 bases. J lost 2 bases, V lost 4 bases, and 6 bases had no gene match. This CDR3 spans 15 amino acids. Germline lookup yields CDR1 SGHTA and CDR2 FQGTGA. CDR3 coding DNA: TGTGCCAGCAGCTCGTCGGACAGGGCAAACTATGGCTACACCTTC. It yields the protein CASSSSDRANYGYTF.

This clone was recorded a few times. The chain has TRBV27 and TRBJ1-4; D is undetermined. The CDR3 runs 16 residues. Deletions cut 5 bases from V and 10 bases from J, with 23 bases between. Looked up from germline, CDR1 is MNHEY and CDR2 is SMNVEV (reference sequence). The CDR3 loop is CASSEPWGVGPRKLFF. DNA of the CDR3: TGTGCCAGCAGTGAGCCCTGGGGTGTTGGTCCCCGAAAACTGTTTTTT.

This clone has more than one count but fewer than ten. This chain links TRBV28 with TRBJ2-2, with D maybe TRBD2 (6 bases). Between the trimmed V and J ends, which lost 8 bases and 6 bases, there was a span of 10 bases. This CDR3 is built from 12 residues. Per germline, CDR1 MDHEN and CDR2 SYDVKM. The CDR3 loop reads CASVAEAGELFF. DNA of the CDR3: TGTGCCAGCGTAGCGGAGGCCGGGGAGCTGTTTTTT. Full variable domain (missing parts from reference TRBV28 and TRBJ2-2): DVKVTQSSRYLVKRTGEKVFLECVQDMDHENMFWYRQDPGLGLRLIYFSYDVKMKEKGDIPEGYSVSREKKERFSLILESASTNQTSMYLCASVAEAGELFFGEGSRLTVL.

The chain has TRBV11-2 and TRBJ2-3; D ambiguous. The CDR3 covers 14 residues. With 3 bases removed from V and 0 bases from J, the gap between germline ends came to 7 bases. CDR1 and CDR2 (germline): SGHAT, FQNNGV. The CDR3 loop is CASSFTVSTDTQYF. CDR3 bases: TGTGCCAGCAGCTTCACGGTTAGCACAGATACGCAGTATTTT. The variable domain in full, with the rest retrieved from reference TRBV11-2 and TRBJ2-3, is EAGVAQSPRYKIIEKRQSVAFWCNPISGHATLYWYQQILGQGPKLLIQFQNNGVVDDSQLPKDRFSAERLKGVDSTLKIQPAKLEDSAVYLCASSFTVSTDTQYFGPGTRLTVL.

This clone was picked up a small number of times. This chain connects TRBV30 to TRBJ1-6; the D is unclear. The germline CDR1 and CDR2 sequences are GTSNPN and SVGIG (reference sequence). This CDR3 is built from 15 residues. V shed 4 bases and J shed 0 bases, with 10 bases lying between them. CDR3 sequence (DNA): TGTGCCTGGACACAAGTAAACTCCTATAATTCACCCCTCCACTTT. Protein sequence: CAWTQVNSYNSPLHF.

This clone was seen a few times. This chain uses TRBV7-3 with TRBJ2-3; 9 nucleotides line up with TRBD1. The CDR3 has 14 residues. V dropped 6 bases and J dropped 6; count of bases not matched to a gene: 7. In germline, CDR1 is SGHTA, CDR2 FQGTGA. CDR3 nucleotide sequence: TGTGCCAGCAGTCCGGGACAGGGATGGGATACGCAGTATTTT. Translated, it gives CASSPGQGWDTQYF.

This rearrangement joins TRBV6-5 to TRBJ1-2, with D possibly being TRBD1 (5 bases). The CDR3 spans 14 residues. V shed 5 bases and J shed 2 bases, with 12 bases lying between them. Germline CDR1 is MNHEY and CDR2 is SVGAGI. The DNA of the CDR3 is TGTGCCAGCAGTCGAACGCAGGGAAACTATGGCTACACCTTC. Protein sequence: CASSRTQGNYGYTF.

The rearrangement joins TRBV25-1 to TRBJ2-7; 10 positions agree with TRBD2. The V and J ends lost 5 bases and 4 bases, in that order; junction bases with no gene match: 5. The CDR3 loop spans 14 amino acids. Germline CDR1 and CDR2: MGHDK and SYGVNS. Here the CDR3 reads CASSSGGALYEQYF. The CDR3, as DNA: TGTGCCAGCAGTAGCGGGGGGGCGTTGTACGAGCAGTACTTC.

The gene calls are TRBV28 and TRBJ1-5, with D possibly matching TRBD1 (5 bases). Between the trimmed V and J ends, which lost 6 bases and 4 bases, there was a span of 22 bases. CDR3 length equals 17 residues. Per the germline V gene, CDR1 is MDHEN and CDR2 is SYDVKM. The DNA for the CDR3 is TGTGCCAGCAGCCTTGGCTTGCCGGGGCCTGGGAATCAGCCCCAGCATTTT. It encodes CASSLGLPGPGNQPQHF.

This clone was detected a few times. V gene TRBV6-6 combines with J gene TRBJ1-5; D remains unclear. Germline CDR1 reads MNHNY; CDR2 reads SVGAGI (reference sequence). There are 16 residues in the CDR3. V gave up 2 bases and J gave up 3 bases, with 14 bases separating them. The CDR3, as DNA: TGTGCCAGCAGTTACAACGACTGGGGTATCAATCAGCCCCAGCATTTT. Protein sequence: CASSYNDWGINQPQHF.

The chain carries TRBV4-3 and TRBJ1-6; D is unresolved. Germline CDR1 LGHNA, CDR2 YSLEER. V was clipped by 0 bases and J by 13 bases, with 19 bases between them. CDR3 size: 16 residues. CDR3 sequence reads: CASSQEPGSTLAPLHF. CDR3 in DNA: TGCGCCAGCAGCCAAGAACCAGGCTCCACCTTGGCGCCCCTCCACTTT.